The 25 T cell receptor beta chains below come from one sample, sequenced in a study of OX40 agonist ivuxolimab in advanced cancers. Sequencing was performed with immunoSEQ multiplex PCR; in TCRdb, only in-frame clones are kept and a portion is missing. The table lists 30,000 to 40,000 clones, roughly four fifths of them singletons. This specimen consisted of CD4+ or CD8+ T cells sorted from blood, obtained in a trial of the OX40 agonist ivuxolimab. Receptors originate from an adult with an advanced solid tumor such as melanoma, head and neck, liver or kidney cancer.

This clone was recorded once. The V call is TRBV6-5, the J call TRBJ1-2; TRBD1 matches 9 bases. Germline V gene lookup returns CDR1 MNHEY and CDR2 SVGAGI. The V gene end was trimmed by 6 bases and the J gene end by 8 bases; junction bases not matched to a gene: 10. The CDR3 totals 14 residues. This chain's CDR3 is CASSPTGTGQGYTF. For the CDR3, the DNA is TGTGCCAGCAGCCCCACTGGGACAGGGCAAGGCTACACCTTC.

The V gene is TRBV6-1, the J gene TRBJ2-3; 12 bases are shared with TRBD2. After removal of 2 bases from V and 1 base from J, the junction contained 1 base not matched to a gene. This CDR3 comprises 16 residues. Germline CDR1 is MNHNS and CDR2 is SASEGT. The CDR3 DNA reads as TGTGCCAGCAGTGAATGGACTAGCGGGGGCACAGATACGCAGTATTTT. It specifies CASSEWTSGGTDTQYF.

The genes are TRBV7-2 and TRBJ2-7, with D unclear. The germline V gene has CDR1 SGHTA and CDR2 FQGNSA. This CDR3 comprises 15 residues. V lost 1 base to trimming and J lost 0 bases, with 10 bases between them. CDR3 sequence: CASSLVRAGSYEQYF. CDR3 DNA: TGTGCCAGCAGCTTAGTTAGGGCCGGCTCCTACGAGCAGTACTTC.

The rearrangement uses TRBV6-6 and TRBJ2-3; D is perhaps TRBD1 or TRBD2 (6 bases each). V was shortened by 10 bases and J by 4 bases, with 15 bases between the two germline ends. CDR1 MNHNY and CDR2 SVGAGI come from the germline V gene (reference sequence). CDR3 size: 13 residues. The CDR3 is CATRARGADTQYF. CDR3 DNA: TGTGCCACCCGAGCTAGGGGGGCAGATACGCAGTATTTT.

The chain links TRBV19 to TRBJ2-5; 9 positions match TRBD2. Per the germline V gene, CDR1 is LNHDA and CDR2 is SQIVND (reference sequence). V was clipped by 2 bases and J by 2 bases; unmatched bases: 3. CDR3 length: 15 residues. CDR3 DNA: TGTGCCAGTAGTATATTGGCGGGGGGGCAAGAGACCCAGTACTTC. It codes for CASSILAGGQETQYF. Together with reference TRBV19 and TRBJ2-5, the CDR3 gives the full variable domain: DGGITQSPKYLFRKEGQNVTLSCEQNLNHDAMYWYRQDPGQGLRLIYYSQIVNDFQKGDIAEGYSVSREKKESFPLTVTSAQKNPTAFYLCASSILAGGQETQYFGPGTRLLVL.

The chain joins TRBV29-1 to TRBJ2-7, with D possibly TRBD2 on 5 matching bases. The CDR3 spans 14 residues. Germline CDR1 is SQVTM and CDR2 is ANQGSEA. V lost 1 base to trimming and J lost 0 bases, with 10 bases between them. DNA for the CDR3: TGCAGCGTTGAAGGTCCGGGGAGCTCCTACGAGCAGTACTTC. This sequence encodes CSVEGPGSSYEQYF.

This clone was picked up one time. CDR3 coding DNA: TGCGCCAGCAGCCAGGGGGGTAGCCTTAGGGGCTACACCTTC. It yields the protein CASSQGGSLRGYTF. The J gene is TRBJ1-2, the V gene TRBV4-1; possible D gene TRBD1, 5 bases. The CDR3 runs to 14 residues. V was cut by 3 bases and J by 8 bases, with 16 bases left in between. Germline V gene lookup returns CDR1 MGHRA and CDR2 YSYEKL.

The rearrangement links TRBV19 to TRBJ2-7, with TRBD2 matching 13 bases. The CDR3 has 18 residues. Germline V CDR1 and CDR2: LNHDA, SQIVND (reference sequence). V lost 6 bases and J lost 6; bases outside the gene matches: 17. The CDR3 loop reads CASSPGLAGEPPTVEQYF. The CDR3 nucleotides are TGTGCCAGTAGCCCAGGACTAGCGGGAGAACCACCTACGGTCGAGCAGTACTTC.

This clone has only a few counts. This chain links TRBV7-3 with TRBJ2-5; D is ambiguous. The V end was cut by 4 bases, the J end by 5 bases, with 8 bases between. This CDR3 is 12 amino acids long. From germline, CDR1 is SGHTA and CDR2 FQGTGA. This CDR3 is CASSYAWETQYF. The CDR3 coding sequence is TGTGCCAGCAGCTACGCCTGGGAGACCCAGTACTTC.

CDR3 DNA sequence: TGTGCCAGCAGCCCACCGATAGCGGGGGTCAATGAGCAGTTCTTC. Encoded protein: CASSPPIAGVNEQFF. The rearrangement uses TRBV11-2 and TRBJ2-1; 9 nucleotides match TRBD2. The germline CDR1 and CDR2 sequences are SGHAT and FQNNGV. Trimming cost V 5 bases and J 6 bases; bases outside gene matches: 8. The CDR3 is 15 residues long.

The chain has TRBV7-3 and TRBJ2-1; D is ambiguous. The V end lost 5 bases, the J end lost 3 bases, and 5 bases lay between the germline ends. The CDR3 length is 12 residues. Germline CDR1 and CDR2: SGHTA and FQGTGA. The CDR3 reads CASSADYNEQFF. The DNA for the CDR3 is TGTGCCAGCAGCGCCGACTACAATGAGCAGTTCTTC.

CDR3 amino acids: CASSLSFLGSTEAFF. CDR3 bases: TGTGCCAGCAGCTTATCGTTCCTGGGCAGCACTGAAGCTTTCTTT. The rearrangement links TRBV13 to TRBJ1-1; no clear D. The CDR3 contains 15 residues. CDR1 and CDR2 from the germline V gene are PRHDT and FYEKMQ (reference sequence). V gave up 2 bases and J gave up 4 bases, with 14 bases separating them.

The chain combines TRBV6-1 with TRBJ2-1; 7 bases match TRBD2. From germline, CDR1 is MNHNS and CDR2 SASEGT. The CDR3 length is 15 residues. V dropped 3 bases and J dropped 7; count of bases not matched to a gene: 9. The CDR3 DNA is TGTGCCAGCAGTGACTCTCCGACTAGCACTAATGAGCAGTTCTTC. This gives the protein CASSDSPTSTNEQFF.

V is TRBV5-8 and J is TRBJ2-7, with 11 bases aligning to TRBD1. Per the germline V gene, CDR1 is SGHTS and CDR2 is YDEGEE. This CDR3 is built from 15 residues. The V gene end was trimmed by 4 bases and the J gene end by 4 bases; junction bases not matched to a gene: 7. The CDR3 spells CASSPFGQGAYEQYF. CDR3 nucleotide sequence: TGTGCCAGCAGCCCATTTGGACAGGGGGCGTACGAGCAGTACTTC.

In its sample, this clone was seen a few times. The CDR3: CASSAYKTGELFF. The CDR3 DNA sequence: TGTGCCAGCAGCGCTTACAAGACCGGGGAGCTGTTTTTT. This rearrangement joins TRBV9 to TRBJ2-2, with D uncertain. In germline, CDR1 is SGDLS, CDR2 YYNGEE. Trimming left V 3 bases short and J 5 bases short, with 8 bases between. The CDR3 has 13 residues.

The chain uses TRBV10-3 and TRBJ1-2, with a possible D match to TRBD1 (6 bases). V lost 2 bases, J lost 2 bases, and 9 bases lay in between. Germline V gives CDR1 ENHRY, CDR2 SYGVKD. This CDR3 contains 14 residues. Here the CDR3 reads CAISEIDRNYGYTF. The CDR3 coding sequence is TGTGCCATCAGTGAGATTGACAGGAACTATGGCTACACCTTC.

The chain has TRBV10-3 and TRBJ2-3; tentatively, D is TRBD1 (5 bases). The CDR3 runs to 16 residues. CDR1 ENHRY and CDR2 SYGVKD come from the germline V gene. V was shortened by 3 bases and J by 2 bases, with 15 bases between the two germline ends. The CDR3 is CAISDLNQGYTDTQYF. The CDR3 DNA reads as TGTGCCATCAGTGACTTAAACCAGGGTTACACAGATACGCAGTATTTT.

This clone was found once. This rearrangement joins TRBV9 to TRBJ2-1, with TRBD2 matching 8 bases. Trimming at V came to 3 bases and at J to 0 bases, leaving 5 bases not matched to a gene. The germline V gene has CDR1 SGDLS and CDR2 YYNGEE. The CDR3 is made up of 16 amino acids. The CDR3 loop is CASSALAGGSYNEQFF. The CDR3 nucleotides read TGTGCCAGCAGCGCCCTAGCGGGCGGCTCCTACAATGAGCAGTTCTTC.

V usage is TRBV27 and J usage is TRBJ1-1; 9 nucleotides line up with TRBD1. The CDR3 is 15 residues long. J gave up 1 base and V 6 bases, and 6 bases lay outside the gene matches. The germline CDR1 and CDR2 sequences are MNHEY and SMNVEV (reference sequence). The CDR3 coding sequence is TGTGCCAGCAGGGTTACAGGGGGCGGGAACACTGAAGCTTTCTTT. Amino acid sequence: CASRVTGGGNTEAFF.

This rearrangement joins TRBV6-6 to TRBJ1-5, with D unresolved. V gave up 7 bases and J gave up 1 base, with 14 bases separating them. Germline V gene data show CDR1 as MNHNY and CDR2 as SVGAGI (reference sequence). CDR3 size: 15 residues. The CDR3: CASTLGLGSNQPQHF. CDR3 DNA: TGTGCCAGCACCCTCGGGTTGGGGAGCAATCAGCCCCAGCATTTT.

This rearrangement joins TRBV9 to TRBJ1-4; the D gene is possibly TRBD1 (5 bases). Trimming pared 3 bases from V and 6 bases from J, leaving 15 bases between. CDR3 length equals 15 residues. Germline-derived CDR1 and CDR2 are SGDLS and YYNGEE. For the CDR3, the DNA is TGTGCCAGCAGCGCCCAGGGACCGGGTGATGAAAAACTGTTTTTT. It specifies CASSAQGPGDEKLFF.

The gene calls are TRBV2 and TRBJ1-1, with TRBD1 matching over 7 bases. Germline V CDR1 and CDR2: SNHLY, FYNNEI. V lost 7 bases to trimming and J lost 4 bases; unmatched junction nucleotides: 6. This CDR3 region has 13 residues. The CDR3 coding sequence is TGTGCCAGCACTGGAGCAGGGGGCACTGAAGCTTTCTTT. This encodes CASTGAGGTEAFF.

The V call is TRBV6-5, the J call TRBJ2-7; 8 positions agree with TRBD2. The length of the CDR3 is 15 residues. CDR1 is MNHEY and CDR2 is SVGAGI in the germline V gene. V lost 2 bases and J lost 1; bases outside the gene matches: 4. The CDR3 is CASSYGASGSYEQYF. CDR3 DNA sequence: TGTGCCAGCAGTTACGGGGCTAGCGGGTCCTACGAGCAGTACTTC.

In nucleotides, the CDR3 is TGTGCTAGTGGTTTCTCCGGGACTAGCGGGAGTGAACTCTACGAGCAGTACTTC. As protein: CASGFSGTSGSELYEQYF. V is TRBV12-5 and J is TRBJ2-7; 14 bases are a match to TRBD2. V lost 3 bases to trimming and J lost 3 bases; unmatched junction nucleotides: 10. CDR3 length equals 18 residues. From germline, CDR1 is LGHNT and CDR2 FRNRAP.

V usage is TRBV27 and J usage is TRBJ2-7; TRBD1 might be the D (6 bases). The CDR3 consists of 14 residues. Germline loops: CDR1 MNHEY, CDR2 SMNVEV (reference sequence). Trimming pared 5 bases from V and 1 base from J, leaving 12 bases between. This chain's CDR3 is CASSPRTASYEQYF. The CDR3 DNA follows: TGTGCCAGCAGTCCTAGGACAGCTTCCTACGAGCAGTACTTC.